This T cell receptor (beta chain) emerged from a study of graft-versus-host responses after intestinal transplantation. About the research overall: Grafts that recipients had were multivisceral, liver-intestinal, or isolated intestinal transplants.

The assay was immunoSEQ multiplex PCR, and TCRdb's table has in-frame clones only and misses some. The sample shows fewer than 70,000 clones, roughly 89% of them seen only once. This clone showed up just once. Its cognate antigen is unknown. Study-wide results and caveats: Early declines in HvG clones that occurred post-transplant were associated with peak circulating GvH clone levels. Ileal or blood samples showed some GvH clones first, and such clones were also found in recipient marrow. Graft-donor T cell macrochimerism in patients accompanied high graft-versus-host to host-versus-graft clonal ratios in allografts.

After removal of 5 bases from V and 0 bases from J, the junction contained 10 bases not matched to a gene. The CDR3 loop spans 17 amino acids. Germline values: CDR1 SGHRS, CDR2 YFSETQ. This chain uses TRBV5-1 with TRBJ2-3, with 9 bases identical to TRBD1. The TCR originated in a human patient who received an intestinal transplant, so some T cells may come from the graft donor. Sequenced material: bone marrow, taken 734 days after intestinal transplantation. CDR3 amino acids: CASRRWAGTGSTDTQYF. The CDR3 DNA sequence: TGCGCCAGCAGGAGGTGGGCCGGGACAGGGAGCACAGATACGCAGTATTTT.